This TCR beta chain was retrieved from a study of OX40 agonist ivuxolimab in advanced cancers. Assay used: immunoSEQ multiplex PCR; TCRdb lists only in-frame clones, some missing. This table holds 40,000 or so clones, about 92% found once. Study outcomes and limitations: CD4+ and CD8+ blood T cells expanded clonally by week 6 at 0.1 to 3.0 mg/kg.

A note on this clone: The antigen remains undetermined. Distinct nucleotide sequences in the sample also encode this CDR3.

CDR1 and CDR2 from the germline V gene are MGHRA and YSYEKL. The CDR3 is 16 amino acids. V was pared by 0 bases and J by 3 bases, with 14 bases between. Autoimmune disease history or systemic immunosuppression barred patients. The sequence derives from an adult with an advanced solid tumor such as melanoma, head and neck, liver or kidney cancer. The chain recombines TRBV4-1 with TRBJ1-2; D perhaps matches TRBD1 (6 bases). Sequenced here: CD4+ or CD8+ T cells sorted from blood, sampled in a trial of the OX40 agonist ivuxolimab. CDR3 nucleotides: TGCGCCAGCAGCCAAGATCTCGGGGGGCTGGACTATGGCTACACCTTC. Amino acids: CASSQDLGGLDYGYTF.